The next 8 T cell receptor beta chains were all read from a single sample in a study of tumor and adjacent non-tumor tissue in lung cancer. This sample's RNA came from whole unsorted tissue. TCRbeta libraries were built with three rounds of nested PCR, modified from ARM-PCR. TCRdb redid the calling of the multiplex PCR reads with MiXCR, one entry per CDR3 protein. The sample has roughly 75,000 distinct CDR3 sequences, roughly 73% seen once. What was sequenced was lung tumor tissue. Source of these receptors: a woman between 45 and 60 years old with non-small cell lung cancer.

The J gene is TRBJ1-1, the V gene TRBV6-5, with D perhaps TRBD1 (5 bases). The ends were cut back, 7 bases at V and 4 bases at J, with 16 bases in the middle. The CDR3 has 14 amino acids. CDR1 and CDR2 from the germline V gene are MNHEY and SVGAGI. CDR3 DNA sequence: TGTGCCAGCAACTTGTGGGGGGGGGGCACTGAAGCTTTCTTT. Translation gives CASNLWGGGTEAFF.

Comment on this clonotype: A read error may explain this, as a much larger clone is one base away. The rearrangement uses TRBV7-9 and TRBJ2-3; 9 nucleotides agree with TRBD1. Germline loops: CDR1 SEHNR, CDR2 FQNEAQ (reference sequence). This CDR3 is 19 amino acids long. The CDR3 bases are TGTGACAGCAGACCCGGACAGGGGAATTTCCAAACTGGCACAGATACGCAGTATTTT. Translating gives CDSRPGQGNFQTGTDTQYF.

Of note for this clonotype: The CDR3 carries no conserved terminal phenylalanine or tryptophan, so it likely arises from a read error. This chain connects TRBV29-1 to TRBJ2-7, with 8 bases that match TRBD2. CDR3 size: 13 residues. The germline gives CDR1 SQVTM, CDR2 ANQGSEA. The chain's CDR3 is CSVLTGRGNDQYL. The CDR3 bases are TGCAGCGTCCTTACCGGGAGGGGAAACGATCAGTACTTA.

Concerning this clonotype itself: This clone may be a read error of a much larger clone one base away. The V and J genes are TRBV10-3 and TRBJ2-7; TRBD2 matches at 11 bases. V gave up 7 bases and J gave up 7 bases; unmatched junction bases: 9. The CDR3 extends over 14 amino acids. From germline, CDR1 is ENHRY and CDR2 SYGVKD. CDR3 sequence (DNA): TGTGCCATCACCCAATCGGCTAGCGGGGGGGAGCAGTACTTC. Translated: CAITQSASGGEQYF.

Regarding this clonotype: A much larger clone lies one base from this, so it may be a read error. This chain uses TRBV28 with TRBJ1-2; possibly TRBD1 for D (6 bases). CDR1 and CDR2 (germline): MDHEN, SYDVKM. This CDR3 has 13 residues. DNA of the CDR3: TGTGCCAACAGTTTTCCAGGGGTCTATGGCTACACCTTC. Protein: CANSFPGVYGYTF.

As regards this clonotype: Since no conserved phenylalanine or tryptophan closes the CDR3, a read error is the likely cause. It is unclear where the CDR3 begins or ends on the DNA, so no DNA is shown, and the CDR3 is as TCRdb lists it. This chain joins TRBV10-1 and TRBJ2-7; TRBD1 is taken as the D call from the table, unchecked against the DNA. The CDR3 spans 16 residues, counting both ends. Germline loops: CDR1 WNHNN, CDR2 SYGVQD (reference sequence). The CDR3 spells CASSESTGGVGYEQYI.

Details on this clonotype: One end of the junction does not line up with germline, which may come from a read error. The V and J genes are TRBV28 and TRBJ1-5; TRBD1 might be the D (6 bases). Looked up from germline, CDR1 is MDHEN and CDR2 is SYDVKM. This CDR3 contains 14 residues. The CDR3 region is CVSRTNRDDQPPHF. CDR3 sequence (DNA): TGTGTCAGCAGAACAAACAGGGACGATCAGCCCCCGCATTTT.

Worth noting for this clonotype: Relative to the germline gene, one junction end is altered; a read error may explain this. This sequence joins TRBV30 and TRBJ2-1; no firm D call. CDR3 length equals 13 residues. Germline V gene data show CDR1 as GTSNPN and CDR2 as SVGIG (reference sequence). The CDR3 DNA sequence: TGTGTCTGGAGTGCCTTAGGCGTCCATGAGCAGTTCTTC. Its translation is CVWSALGVHEQFF. Variable domain in full (rest from reference TRBV30 and TRBJ2-1): SQTIHQWPATLVQPVGSPLSLECTVEGTSNPNLYWYRQAAGRGLQLLFYSVGIGQISSEVPQNLSASRPQDRQFILSSKKLLLSDSGFYLCVWSALGVHEQFFGPGTRLTVL.